The sequence of this TCR beta chain was determined in a study of T-cell reconstitution after alpha-beta-depleted transplantation in children. Preparation of the TCRbeta library used unique molecular identifiers. TCRdb called the PCR reads again in MiXCR, with one record for every CDR3 protein. The sample shows just over 950,000 distinct CDR3 sequences, roughly 29% of them seen only once. Findings of the study overall: After transplant, high TCRbeta diversity at day 60 in some patients arose from surviving recipient T cells and thymic progenitors. T-cell counts and diversity were attributed mostly to newly produced T cells one year after transplant. In patients about two months after transplant, alpha-beta T cells reportedly arose from several hundred expanded graft clones.

The V and J ends lost 0 bases and 3 bases, in that order; junction bases with no gene match: 10. CDR1 is LGHNA, CDR2 YSLEER, per germline. The CDR3 extends over 18 amino acids. Concerning this clonotype itself: As yet, its antigen is unknown.

This sample comprised PBMCs, mostly from graft donor cells, obtained 360 days after TCRalphabeta/CD19-depleted stem cell transplant. This receptor was taken from a boy in the first two years of life who had a stem cell transplant for SCID, so the T cells may come from the graft donor. V is TRBV4-3 and J is TRBJ2-1; 8 bases are shared with TRBD1. In DNA, the CDR3 is TGCGCCAGCAGCCAAGATTCCCCACAGGGGGTAAACTACAATGAGCAGTTCTTC. It yields the protein CASSQDSPQGVNYNEQFF.